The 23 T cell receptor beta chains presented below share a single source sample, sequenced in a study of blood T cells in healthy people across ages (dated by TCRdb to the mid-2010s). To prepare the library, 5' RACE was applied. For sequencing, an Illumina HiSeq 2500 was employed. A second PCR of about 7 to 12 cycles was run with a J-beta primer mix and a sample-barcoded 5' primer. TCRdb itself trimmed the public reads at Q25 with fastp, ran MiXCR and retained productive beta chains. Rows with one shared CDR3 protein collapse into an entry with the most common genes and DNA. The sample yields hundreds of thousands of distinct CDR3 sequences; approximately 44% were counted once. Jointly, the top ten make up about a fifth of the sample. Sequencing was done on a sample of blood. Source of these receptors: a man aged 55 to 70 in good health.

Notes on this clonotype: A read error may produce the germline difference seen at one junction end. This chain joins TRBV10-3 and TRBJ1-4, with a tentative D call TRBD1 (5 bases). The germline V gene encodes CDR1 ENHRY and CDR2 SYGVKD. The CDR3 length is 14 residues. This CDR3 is CAIKNGAENEKLFF. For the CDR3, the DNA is TGTGCCATCAAGAATGGGGCAGAAAATGAGAAACTGTTTTTT.

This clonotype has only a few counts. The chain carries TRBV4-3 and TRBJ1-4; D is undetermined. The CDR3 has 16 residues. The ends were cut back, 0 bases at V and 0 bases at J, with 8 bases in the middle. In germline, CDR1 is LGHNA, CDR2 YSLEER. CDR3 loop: CASSQEGPATNEKLFF. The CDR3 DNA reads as TGCGCCAGCAGCCAAGAAGGACCTGCAACTAATGAAAAACTGTTTTTT.

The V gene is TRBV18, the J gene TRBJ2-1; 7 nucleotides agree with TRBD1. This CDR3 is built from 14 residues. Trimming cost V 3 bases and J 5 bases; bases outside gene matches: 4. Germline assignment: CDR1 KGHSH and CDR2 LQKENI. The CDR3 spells CASSPSDRDNEQFF. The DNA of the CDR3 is TGTGCCAGCTCACCGAGCGACAGGGACAATGAGCAGTTCTTC.

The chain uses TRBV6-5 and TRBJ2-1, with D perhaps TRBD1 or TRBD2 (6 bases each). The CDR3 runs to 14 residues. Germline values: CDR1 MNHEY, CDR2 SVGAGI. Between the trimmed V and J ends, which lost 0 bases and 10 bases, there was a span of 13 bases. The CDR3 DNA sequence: TGTGCCAGCAGTTACTCGAATGGGGGGCAGGAGCAGTTCTTC. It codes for CASSYSNGGQEQFF.

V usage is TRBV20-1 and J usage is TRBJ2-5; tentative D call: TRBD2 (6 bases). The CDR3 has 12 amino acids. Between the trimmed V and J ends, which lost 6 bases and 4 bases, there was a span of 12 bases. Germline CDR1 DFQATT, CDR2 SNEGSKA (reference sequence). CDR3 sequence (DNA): TGCAGTGCGGGGTCGCGGGGAGAGACCCAGTACTTC. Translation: CSAGSRGETQYF.

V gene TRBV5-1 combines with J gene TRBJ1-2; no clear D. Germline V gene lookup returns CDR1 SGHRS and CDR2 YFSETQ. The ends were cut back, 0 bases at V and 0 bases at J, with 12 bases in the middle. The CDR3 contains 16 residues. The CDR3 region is CASSLASGATNYGYTF. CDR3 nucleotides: TGCGCCAGCAGCTTGGCCTCAGGAGCCACTAACTATGGCTACACCTTC.

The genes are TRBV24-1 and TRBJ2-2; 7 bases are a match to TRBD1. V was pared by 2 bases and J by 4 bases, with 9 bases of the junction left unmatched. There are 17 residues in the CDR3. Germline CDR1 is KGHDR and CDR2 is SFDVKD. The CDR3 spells CATSDSAGGSGTGELFF. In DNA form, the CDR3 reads TGTGCCACCAGTGATTCAGCAGGGGGATCTGGCACCGGGGAGCTGTTTTTT.

This CDR3 reads CAEGERTNTDTQYF. In DNA form, the CDR3 reads TGTGCCGAAGGGGAGCGGACTAACACAGATACGCAGTATTTT. J is TRBJ2-3 and V is TRBV7-2; weak D call: TRBD2 (6 bases). CDR1 and CDR2 (germline): SGHTA, FQGNSA. The CDR3 is made up of 14 amino acids. With 11 bases removed from V and 2 bases from J, the gap between germline ends came to 17 bases. Together with reference TRBV7-2 and TRBJ2-3, the CDR3 gives the full variable domain: GAGVSQSPSNKVTEKGKDVELRCDPISGHTALYWYRQSLGQGLEFLIYFQGNSAPDKSGLPSDRFSAERTGGSVSTLTIQRTQQEDSAVYLCAEGERTNTDTQYFGPGTRLTVL.

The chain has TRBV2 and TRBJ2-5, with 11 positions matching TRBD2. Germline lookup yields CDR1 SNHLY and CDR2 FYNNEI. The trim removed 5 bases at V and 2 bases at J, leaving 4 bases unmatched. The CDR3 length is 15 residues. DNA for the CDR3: TGTGCCAGCAGTAAAGGGACTAGCGGACAAGAGACCCAGTACTTC. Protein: CASSKGTSGQETQYF.

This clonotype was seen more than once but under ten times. DNA for the CDR3: TGTGCCACCAGCACCCCCGGCGGGTCCGAGCAGTACTTC. It specifies CATSTPGGSEQYF. The chain is built from TRBV15 and TRBJ2-7; tentative D call: TRBD2 (5 bases). This CDR3 has 13 amino acids. Looked up from germline, CDR1 is LNHNV and CDR2 is YYDKDF (reference sequence). Trimming removed 4 bases from V and 6 bases from J, with 13 bases in between.

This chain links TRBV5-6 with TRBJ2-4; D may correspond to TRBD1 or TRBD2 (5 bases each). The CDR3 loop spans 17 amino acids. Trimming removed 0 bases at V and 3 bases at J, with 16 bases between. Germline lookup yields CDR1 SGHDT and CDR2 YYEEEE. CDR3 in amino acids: CASSLVRDGGHKNIQYF. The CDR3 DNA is TGTGCCAGCAGCTTGGTTCGGGACGGTGGGCACAAAAACATTCAGTACTTC.

CDR3 bases: TGTGCCAGCAGGGATACATACGGGAATTCACCCCTCCACTTT. The encoded protein is CASRDTYGNSPLHF. V and J are TRBV6-1 and TRBJ1-6; D is unclear. V lost 6 bases and J lost 7, with 13 bases in between. The germline V gene has CDR1 MNHNS and CDR2 SASEGT. The length of the CDR3 is 14 residues.

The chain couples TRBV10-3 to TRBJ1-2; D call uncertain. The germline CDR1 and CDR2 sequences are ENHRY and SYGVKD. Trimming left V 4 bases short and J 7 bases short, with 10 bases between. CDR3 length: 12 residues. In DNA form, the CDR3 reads TGTGCCATCAGTGGGGGAGGGCCTGGCTACACCTTC. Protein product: CAISGGGPGYTF.

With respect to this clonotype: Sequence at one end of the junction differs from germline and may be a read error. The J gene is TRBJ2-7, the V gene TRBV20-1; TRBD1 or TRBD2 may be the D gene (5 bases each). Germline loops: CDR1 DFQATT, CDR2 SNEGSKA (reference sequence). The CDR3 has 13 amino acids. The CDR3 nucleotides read TGTAGTGCCCTACCAGGGAGAGGGTACGAGCAGTACTTC. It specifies CSALPGRGYEQYF.

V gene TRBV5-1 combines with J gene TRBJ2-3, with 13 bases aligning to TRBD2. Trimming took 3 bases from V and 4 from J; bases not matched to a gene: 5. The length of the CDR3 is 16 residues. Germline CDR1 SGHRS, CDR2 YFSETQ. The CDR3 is CASSSPLAGGADTQYF. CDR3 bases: TGCGCCAGCAGCTCCCCACTAGCGGGGGGGGCAGATACGCAGTATTTT.

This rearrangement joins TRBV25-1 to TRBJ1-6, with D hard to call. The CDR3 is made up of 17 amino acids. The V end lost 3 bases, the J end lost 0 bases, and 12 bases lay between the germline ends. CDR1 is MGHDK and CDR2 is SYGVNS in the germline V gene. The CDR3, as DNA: TGTGCCAGCAGTGATCCCTGCCGAGACTCCTATAATTCACCCCTCCACTTT. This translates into CASSDPCRDSYNSPLHF.

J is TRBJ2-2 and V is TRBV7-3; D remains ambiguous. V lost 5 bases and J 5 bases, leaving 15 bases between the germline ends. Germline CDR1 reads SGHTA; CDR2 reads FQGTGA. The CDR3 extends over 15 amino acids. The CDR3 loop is CASSPTGSNTGELFF. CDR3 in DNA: TGTGCCAGCAGCCCGACGGGTTCCAATACCGGGGAGCTGTTTTTT.

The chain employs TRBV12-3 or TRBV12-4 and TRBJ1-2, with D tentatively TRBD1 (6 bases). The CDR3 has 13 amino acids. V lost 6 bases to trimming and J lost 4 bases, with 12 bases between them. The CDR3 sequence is CASRFGTSYGYTF. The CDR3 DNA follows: TGTGCCAGCAGATTTGGGACAAGCTATGGCTACACCTTC.

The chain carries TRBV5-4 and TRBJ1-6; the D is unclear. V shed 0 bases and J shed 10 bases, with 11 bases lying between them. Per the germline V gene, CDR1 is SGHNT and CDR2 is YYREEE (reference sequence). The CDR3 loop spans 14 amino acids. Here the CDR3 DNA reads TGTGCCAGCAGCTTGGACCGACAACGATCACCCCTCCACTTT. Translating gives CASSLDRQRSPLHF.

This CDR3 is CASSIFGSSYEQYF. The CDR3 nucleotides are TGTGCCAGTAGTATTTTCGGGAGCTCCTACGAGCAGTACTTC. The J gene is TRBJ2-7, the V gene TRBV19, with D maybe TRBD2 (6 bases). Germline CDR1 reads LNHDA; CDR2 reads SQIVND (reference sequence). V lost 3 bases, J lost 0 bases, and 9 bases lay in between. CDR3 length: 14 residues.

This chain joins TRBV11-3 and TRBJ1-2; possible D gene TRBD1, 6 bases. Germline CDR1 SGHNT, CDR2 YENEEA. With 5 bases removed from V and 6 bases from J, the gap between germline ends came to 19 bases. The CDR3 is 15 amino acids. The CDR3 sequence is CASSNSGAPRDGYTF. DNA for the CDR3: TGTGCCAGCAGCAACTCGGGGGCACCGCGGGATGGCTACACCTTC.

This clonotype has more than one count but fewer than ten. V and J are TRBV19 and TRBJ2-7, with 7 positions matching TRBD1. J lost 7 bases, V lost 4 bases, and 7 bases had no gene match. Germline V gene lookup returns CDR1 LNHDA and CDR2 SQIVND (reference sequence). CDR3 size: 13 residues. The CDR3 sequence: CASSTTGSREQYF. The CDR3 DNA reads TGTGCCAGTAGTACGACAGGGTCGCGTGAGCAGTACTTC.

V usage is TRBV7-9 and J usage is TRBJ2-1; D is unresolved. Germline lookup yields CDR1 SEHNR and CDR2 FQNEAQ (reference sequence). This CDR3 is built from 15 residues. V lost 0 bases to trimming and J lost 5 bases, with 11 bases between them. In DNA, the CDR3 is TGTGCCAGCAGCTTAGCGGAGACGGGTAACAATGAGCAGTTCTTC. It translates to CASSLAETGNNEQFF.